This T cell receptor (beta chain) was profiled in a study of blood T cell repertoires in COVID-19. About the research overall: The United States, Italy and Spain were the sources of the acute and convalescent COVID-19 samples. Sources were T cells, B-cell-depleted T cells, or PBMCs; the material itself was cDNA or gDNA.

CDR1 and CDR2 (germline): LGHDT, YNNKEL (reference sequence). The CDR3 consists of 13 residues. With 4 bases removed from V and 5 bases from J, the gap between germline ends came to 11 bases. In the original workflow: The authors estimated nucleated cell counts from reference gene primer amplification. This table comes from immunoSEQ multiplex PCR, and its TCRdb copy is limited to in-frame clones, with some not included. The V and J calls and clone size were taken over from that table, and D and trimming were inferred from the DNA. This table holds about 170,000 clones, approximately 80% found once. Sequencing was performed on peripheral blood. The chain couples TRBV3-1 (or the pseudogene TRBV3-2) to TRBJ1-1; D not certain. The sequence was collected from a woman of 80 years or more with acute or convalescent COVID-19. CDR3 in DNA: TGTGCCAGCAGCCGCCAATCGGGGACTGAAGCTTTCTTT. Translated: CASSRQSGTEAFF.